A single count supports the clone carrying this T cell receptor beta chain. Its target is not known. This record comes from a study of cytomegalovirus exposure and HLA in healthy donors. Study findings and constraints: Cytomegalovirus-associated status was assigned to some 160 TCR beta chains. The analysis excluded some indistinguishable V segments, including TRBV6-2 and TRBV6-3. Under in vitro conditions, three CMV-associated chains were confirmed as specific for CMV antigens.

PCR used 60 Vbeta primers and 13 Jbeta primers. Sequencing used immunoSEQ multiplex PCR; TCRdb keeps in-frame clones, though not all of them. In the table there are 150,000 to 200,000 clones, about four fifths of which are singletons. Those who donated were healthy bone marrow donors. Germline V gene sequence: CDR1 MNHEY, CDR2 SMNVEV (reference sequence). This CDR3 is 15 amino acids long. The V end was cut by 7 bases, the J end by 0 bases, with 13 bases between. The chain uses TRBV27 and TRBJ2-1; D might be TRBD1 (6 bases). The sequencing input was PBMCs. This clonotype was sampled from a female donor in good health and CMV-seronegative. As DNA, the CDR3 is TGTGCCAGCACCACGGACAGCAACTCCTACAATGAGCAGTTCTTC. Translating gives CASTTDSNSYNEQFF.